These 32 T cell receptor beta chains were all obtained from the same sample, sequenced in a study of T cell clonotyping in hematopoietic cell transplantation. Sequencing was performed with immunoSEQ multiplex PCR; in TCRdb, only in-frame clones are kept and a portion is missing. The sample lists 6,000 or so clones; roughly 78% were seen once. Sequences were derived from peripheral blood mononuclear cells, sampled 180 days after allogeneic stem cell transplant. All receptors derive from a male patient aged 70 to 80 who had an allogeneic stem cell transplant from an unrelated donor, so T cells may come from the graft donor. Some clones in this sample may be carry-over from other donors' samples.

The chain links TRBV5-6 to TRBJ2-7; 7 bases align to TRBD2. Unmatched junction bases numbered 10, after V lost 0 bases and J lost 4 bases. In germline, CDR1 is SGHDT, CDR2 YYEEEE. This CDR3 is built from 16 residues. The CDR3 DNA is TGTGCCAGCAGCTTGGAATGGGCTAGCGGAGATTACGAGCAGTACTTC. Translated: CASSLEWASGDYEQYF.

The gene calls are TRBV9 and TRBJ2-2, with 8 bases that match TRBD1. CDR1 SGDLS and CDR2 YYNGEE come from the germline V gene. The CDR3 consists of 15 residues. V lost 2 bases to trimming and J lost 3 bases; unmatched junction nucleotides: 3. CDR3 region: CASSVRGRDTGELFF. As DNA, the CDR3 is TGTGCCAGCAGCGTCAGGGGGCGCGACACCGGGGAGCTGTTTTTT.

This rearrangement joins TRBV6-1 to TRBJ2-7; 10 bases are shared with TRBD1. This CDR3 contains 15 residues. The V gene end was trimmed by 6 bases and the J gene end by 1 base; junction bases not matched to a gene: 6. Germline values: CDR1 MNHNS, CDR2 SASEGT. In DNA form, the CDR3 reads TGTGCCAGCAGGATGGGACAGGGGCAATCCTACGAGCAGTACTTC. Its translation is CASRMGQGQSYEQYF.

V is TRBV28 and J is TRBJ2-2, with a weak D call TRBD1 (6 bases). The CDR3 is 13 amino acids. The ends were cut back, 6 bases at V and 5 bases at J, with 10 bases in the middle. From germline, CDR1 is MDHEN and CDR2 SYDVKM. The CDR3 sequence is CASRATGTGELFF. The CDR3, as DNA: TGTGCCAGCAGGGCGACAGGTACCGGGGAGCTGTTTTTT.

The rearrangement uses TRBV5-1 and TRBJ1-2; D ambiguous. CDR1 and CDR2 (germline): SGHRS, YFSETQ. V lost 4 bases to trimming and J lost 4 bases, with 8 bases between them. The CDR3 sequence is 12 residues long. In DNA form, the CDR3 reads TGCGCCAGCAGCGGCACTACCTATGGCTACACCTTC. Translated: CASSGTTYGYTF.

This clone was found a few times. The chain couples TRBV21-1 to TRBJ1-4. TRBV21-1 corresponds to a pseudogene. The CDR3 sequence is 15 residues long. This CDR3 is CASNLTETGNEKLFF. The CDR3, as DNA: TGTGCCAGCAATTTAACGGAGACGGGAAACGAAAAACTGTTTTTT.

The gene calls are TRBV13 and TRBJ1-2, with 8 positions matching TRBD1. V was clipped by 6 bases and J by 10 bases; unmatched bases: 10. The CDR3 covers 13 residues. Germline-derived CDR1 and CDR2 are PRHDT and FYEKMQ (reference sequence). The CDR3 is CASSPRTGLIYTF. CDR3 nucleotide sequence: TGTGCCAGCAGTCCCCGGACAGGGTTAATCTACACCTTC.

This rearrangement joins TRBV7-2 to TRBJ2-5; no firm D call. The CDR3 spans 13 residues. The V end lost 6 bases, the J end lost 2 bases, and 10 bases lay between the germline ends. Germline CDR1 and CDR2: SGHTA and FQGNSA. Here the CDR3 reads CASRRGLQETQYF. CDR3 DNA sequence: TGTGCCAGCAGACGTGGATTACAAGAGACCCAGTACTTC.

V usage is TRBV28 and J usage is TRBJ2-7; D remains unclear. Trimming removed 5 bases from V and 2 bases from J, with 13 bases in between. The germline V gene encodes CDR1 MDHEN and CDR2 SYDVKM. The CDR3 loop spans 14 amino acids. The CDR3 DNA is TGTGCCAGCAGTGGGTGGCTGGCCCCCTACGAGCAGTACTTC. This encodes CASSGWLAPYEQYF.

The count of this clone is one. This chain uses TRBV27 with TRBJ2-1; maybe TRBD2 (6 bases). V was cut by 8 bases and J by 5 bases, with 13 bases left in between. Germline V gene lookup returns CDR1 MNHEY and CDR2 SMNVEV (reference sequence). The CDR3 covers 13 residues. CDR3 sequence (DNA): TGTGCCAGCTACGGGACTTTGGACAATGAGCAGTTCTTC. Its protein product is CASYGTLDNEQFF.

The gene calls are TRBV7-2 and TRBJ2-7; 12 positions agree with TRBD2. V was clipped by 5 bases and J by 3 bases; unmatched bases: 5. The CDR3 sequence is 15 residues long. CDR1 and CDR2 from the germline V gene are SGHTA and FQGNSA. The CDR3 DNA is TGTGCCAGCAGCGCGACTAGCGGGAGACTCTACGAGCAGTACTTC. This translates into CASSATSGRLYEQYF.

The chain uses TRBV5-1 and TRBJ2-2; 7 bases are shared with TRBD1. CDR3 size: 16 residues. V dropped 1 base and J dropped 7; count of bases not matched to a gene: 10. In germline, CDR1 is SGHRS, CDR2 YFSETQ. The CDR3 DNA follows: TGCGCCAGCAGCTTGTCAGGGGGACGAACGAGCGGGGAGCTGTTTTTT. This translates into CASSLSGGRTSGELFF.

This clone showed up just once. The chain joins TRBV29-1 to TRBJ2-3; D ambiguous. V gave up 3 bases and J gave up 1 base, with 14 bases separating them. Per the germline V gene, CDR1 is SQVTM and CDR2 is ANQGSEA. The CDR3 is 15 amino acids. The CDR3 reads CSVEGFPGGTDTQYF. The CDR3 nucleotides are TGCAGCGTTGAGGGCTTTCCCGGTGGCACAGATACGCAGTATTTT.

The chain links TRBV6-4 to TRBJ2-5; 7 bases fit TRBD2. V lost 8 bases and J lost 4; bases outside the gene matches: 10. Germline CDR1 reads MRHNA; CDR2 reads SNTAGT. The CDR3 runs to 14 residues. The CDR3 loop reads CASGGTNWRETQYF. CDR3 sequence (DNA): TGTGCCAGCGGCGGGACTAACTGGCGAGAGACCCAGTACTTC.

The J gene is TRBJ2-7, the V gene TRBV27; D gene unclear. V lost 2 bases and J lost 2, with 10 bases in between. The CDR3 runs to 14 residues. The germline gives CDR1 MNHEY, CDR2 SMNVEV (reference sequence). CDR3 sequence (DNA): TGTGCCAGCAGTTTACGCCGCAATACCTACGAGCAGTACTTC. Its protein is CASSLRRNTYEQYF.

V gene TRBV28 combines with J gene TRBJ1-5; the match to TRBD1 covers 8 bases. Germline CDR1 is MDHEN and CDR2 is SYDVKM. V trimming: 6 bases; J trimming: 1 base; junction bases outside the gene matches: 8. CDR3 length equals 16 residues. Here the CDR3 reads CASRKDRGGSNQPQHF. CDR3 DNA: TGTGCCAGCAGGAAAGACAGGGGTGGAAGCAATCAGCCCCAGCATTTT. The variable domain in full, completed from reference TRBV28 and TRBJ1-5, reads DVKVTQSSRYLVKRTGEKVFLECVQDMDHENMFWYRQDPGLGLRLIYFSYDVKMKEKGDIPEGYSVSREKKERFSLILESASTNQTSMYLCASRKDRGGSNQPQHFGDGTRLSIL.

The CDR3 DNA sequence: TGCGCCAGCAGCTTCCGACAGGACGAGCAGTACTTC. This translates into CASSFRQDEQYF. The V and J genes are TRBV5-1 and TRBJ2-7, with a tentative D call TRBD1 (6 bases). V was pared by 2 bases and J by 5 bases, with 8 bases between. Germline CDR1 reads SGHRS; CDR2 reads YFSETQ. This CDR3 region has 12 residues.

The CDR3 spells CASSESSGPYEQYF. The CDR3 DNA sequence: TGTGCCAGCAGCGAGTCCTCGGGTCCTTACGAGCAGTACTTC. The genes are TRBV7-2 and TRBJ2-7; D gene uncertain. Per the germline V gene, CDR1 is SGHTA and CDR2 is FQGNSA. This CDR3 contains 14 residues. The V gene lost 5 bases and the J gene lost 4 bases, with 15 bases spanning the gap.

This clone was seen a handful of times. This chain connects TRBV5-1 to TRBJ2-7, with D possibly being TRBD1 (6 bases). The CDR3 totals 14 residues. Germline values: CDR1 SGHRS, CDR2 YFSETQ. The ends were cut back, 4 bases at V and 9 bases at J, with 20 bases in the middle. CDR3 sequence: CASSLQTGSLWQYF. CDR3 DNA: TGCGCCAGCAGCCTACAGACAGGCTCCTTGTGGCAGTACTTC. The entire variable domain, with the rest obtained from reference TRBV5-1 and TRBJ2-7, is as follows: KAGVTQTPRYLIKTRGQQVTLSCSPISGHRSVSWYQQTPGQGLQFLFEYFSETQRNKGNFPGRFSGRQFSNSRSEMNVSTLELGDSALYLCASSLQTGSLWQYFGPGTRLTVT.

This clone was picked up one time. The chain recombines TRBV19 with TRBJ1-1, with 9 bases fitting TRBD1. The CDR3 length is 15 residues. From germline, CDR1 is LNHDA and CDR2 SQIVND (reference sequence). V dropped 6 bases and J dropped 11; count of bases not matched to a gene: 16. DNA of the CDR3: TGTGCCAGTAGAGGACCGGGACAGGGCCCTCCGGTCGCTTTCTTT. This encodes CASRGPGQGPPVAFF.

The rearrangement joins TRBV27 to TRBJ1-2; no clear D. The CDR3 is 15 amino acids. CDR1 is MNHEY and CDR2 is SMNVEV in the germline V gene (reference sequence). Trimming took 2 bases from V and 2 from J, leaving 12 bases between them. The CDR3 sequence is CASSLRNRLNYGYTF. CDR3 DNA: TGTGCCAGCAGTTTACGGAACCGGCTGAACTATGGCTACACCTTC.

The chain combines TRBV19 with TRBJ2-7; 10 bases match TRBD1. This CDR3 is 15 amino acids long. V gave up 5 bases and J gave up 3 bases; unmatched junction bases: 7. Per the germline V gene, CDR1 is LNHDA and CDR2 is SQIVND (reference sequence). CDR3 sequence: CASSWGDRGIYEQYF. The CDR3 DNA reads TGTGCCAGTAGTTGGGGGGACAGGGGTATCTACGAGCAGTACTTC.

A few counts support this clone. CDR3 loop: CASRSLGTEGYGYTF. For the CDR3, the DNA is TGTGCCAGCAGATCCCTTGGGACGGAAGGTTATGGCTACACCTTC. The chain combines TRBV27 with TRBJ1-2, with D perhaps TRBD1 (5 bases). Germline CDR1 MNHEY, CDR2 SMNVEV (reference sequence). V lost 6 bases, J lost 5 bases, and 19 bases lay in between. The CDR3 is made up of 15 amino acids.

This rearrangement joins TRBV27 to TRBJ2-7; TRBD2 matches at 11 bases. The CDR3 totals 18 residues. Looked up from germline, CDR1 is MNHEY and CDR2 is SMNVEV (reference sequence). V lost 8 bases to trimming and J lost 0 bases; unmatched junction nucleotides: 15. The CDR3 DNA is TGTGCCAGCCCATTGACTAGCGGGGCAAATCCTTACTCCTACGAGCAGTACTTC. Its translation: CASPLTSGANPYSYEQYF.

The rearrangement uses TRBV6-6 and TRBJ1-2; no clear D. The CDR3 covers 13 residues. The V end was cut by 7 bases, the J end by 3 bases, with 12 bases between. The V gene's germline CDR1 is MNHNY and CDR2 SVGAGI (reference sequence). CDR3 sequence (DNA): TGTGCCAGCACCGCAACGGGTGACTATGGCTACACCTTC. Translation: CASTATGDYGYTF.

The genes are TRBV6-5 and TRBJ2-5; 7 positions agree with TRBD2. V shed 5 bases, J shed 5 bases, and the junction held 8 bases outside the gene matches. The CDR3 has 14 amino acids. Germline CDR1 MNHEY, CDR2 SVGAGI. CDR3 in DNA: TGTGCCAGCAGTCCACCCGGACTAGACGAGACCCAGTACTTC. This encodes CASSPPGLDETQYF.

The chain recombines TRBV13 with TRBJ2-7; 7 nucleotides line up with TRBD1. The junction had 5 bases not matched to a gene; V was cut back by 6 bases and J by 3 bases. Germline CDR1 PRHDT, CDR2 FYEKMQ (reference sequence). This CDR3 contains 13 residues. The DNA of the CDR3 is TGTGCCAGCAGACCGCAGGGGGACTACGAGCAGTACTTC. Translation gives CASRPQGDYEQYF.

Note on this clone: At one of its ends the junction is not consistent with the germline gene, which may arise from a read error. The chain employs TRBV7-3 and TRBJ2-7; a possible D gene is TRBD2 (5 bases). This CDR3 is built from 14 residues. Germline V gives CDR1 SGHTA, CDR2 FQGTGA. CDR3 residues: CASSPEAGGYEPYF. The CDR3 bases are TGTGCCAGCAGCCCCGAGGCTGGAGGCTACGAGCCGTACTTC.

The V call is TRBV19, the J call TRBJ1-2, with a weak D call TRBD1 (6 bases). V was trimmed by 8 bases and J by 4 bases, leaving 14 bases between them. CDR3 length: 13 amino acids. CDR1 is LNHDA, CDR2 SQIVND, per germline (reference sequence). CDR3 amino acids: CASEDRRAYGYTF. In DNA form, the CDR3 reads TGTGCCAGTGAAGACAGGAGAGCCTATGGCTACACCTTC.

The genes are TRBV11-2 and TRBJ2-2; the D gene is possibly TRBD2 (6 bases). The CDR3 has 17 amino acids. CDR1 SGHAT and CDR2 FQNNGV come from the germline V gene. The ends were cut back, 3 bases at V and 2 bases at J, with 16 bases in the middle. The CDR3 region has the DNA TGTGCCAGCAGCTTTCATCTCGCGGGGCTCAACACCGGGGAGCTGTTTTTT. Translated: CASSFHLAGLNTGELFF.

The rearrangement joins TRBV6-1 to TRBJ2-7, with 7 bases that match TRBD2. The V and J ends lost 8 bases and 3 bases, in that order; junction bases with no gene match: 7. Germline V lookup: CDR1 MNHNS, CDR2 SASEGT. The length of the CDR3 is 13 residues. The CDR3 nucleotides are TGTGCCAGCGATACGGGGACTAACTACGAGCAGTACTTC. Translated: CASDTGTNYEQYF.

Here the CDR3 reads CASSYTDREQFF. The DNA of the CDR3 is TGTGCCAGCAGTTACACGGACAGGGAGCAGTTCTTC. The chain employs TRBV6-5 and TRBJ2-1; 7 nucleotides align to TRBD1. V shed 2 bases, J shed 10 bases, and the junction held 2 bases outside the gene matches. This CDR3 is 12 amino acids long. CDR1 is MNHEY, CDR2 SVGAGI, per germline.